This entry features one T cell receptor beta chain sequence. These data belong to a study of blood T cell repertoires in COVID-19. The CDR3 spans 15 residues. Germline assignment: CDR1 KGHSH and CDR2 LQKENI. Trimming pared 3 bases from V and 2 bases from J, leaving 13 bases between. In the original processing: Quantification of nucleated cells was approximated via reference gene primer amplification. Assay used: immunoSEQ multiplex PCR; TCRdb lists only in-frame clones, some missing. V, J and clone size are taken as reported in that table, and D and trimming were inferred from the DNA itself. Of approximately 160,000 clones in the sample, 80% were seen once.

Sequencing input: PBMCs or T cells enriched from blood (not recorded which). This receptor was obtained from a man aged 40-55 years who had recovered from COVID-19. The chain has TRBV18 and TRBJ1-2; maybe TRBD1 (5 bases). Here the CDR3 reads CASSPPQGSNYGYTF. The DNA of the CDR3 is TGTGCCAGCTCACCTCCGCAGGGATCGAACTATGGCTACACCTTC.